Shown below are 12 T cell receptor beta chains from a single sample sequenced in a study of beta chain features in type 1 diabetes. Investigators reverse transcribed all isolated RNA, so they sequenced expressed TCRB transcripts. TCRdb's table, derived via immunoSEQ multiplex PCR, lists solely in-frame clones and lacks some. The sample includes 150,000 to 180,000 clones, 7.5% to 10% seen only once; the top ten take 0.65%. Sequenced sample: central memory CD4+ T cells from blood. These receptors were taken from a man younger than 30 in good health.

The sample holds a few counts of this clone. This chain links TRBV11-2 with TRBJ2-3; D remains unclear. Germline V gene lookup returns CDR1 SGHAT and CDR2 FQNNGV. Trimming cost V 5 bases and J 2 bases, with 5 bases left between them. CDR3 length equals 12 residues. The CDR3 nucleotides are TGTGCCAGCAGCCCCTACACAGATACGCAGTATTTT. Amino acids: CASSPYTDTQYF.

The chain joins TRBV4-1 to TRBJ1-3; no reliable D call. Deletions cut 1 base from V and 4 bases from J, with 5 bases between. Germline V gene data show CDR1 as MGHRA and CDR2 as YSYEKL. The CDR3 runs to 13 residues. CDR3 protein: CASSQVSGNTIYF. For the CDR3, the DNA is TGCGCCAGCAGCCAAGTATCGGGAAACACCATATATTTT.

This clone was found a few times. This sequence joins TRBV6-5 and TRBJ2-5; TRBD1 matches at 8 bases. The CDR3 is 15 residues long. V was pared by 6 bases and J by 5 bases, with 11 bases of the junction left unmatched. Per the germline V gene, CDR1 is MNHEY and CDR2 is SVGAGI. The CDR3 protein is CASSRQGSEVETQYF. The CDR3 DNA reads TGTGCCAGCAGCCGACAGGGGAGTGAGGTGGAGACCCAGTACTTC.

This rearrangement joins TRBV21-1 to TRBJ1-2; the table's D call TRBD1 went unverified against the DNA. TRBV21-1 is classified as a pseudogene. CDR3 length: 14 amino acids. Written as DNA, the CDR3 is TGTGCCAGCAGCAACGCACAGGCTAACTATGGCTACACCTTC. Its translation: CASSNAQANYGYTF.

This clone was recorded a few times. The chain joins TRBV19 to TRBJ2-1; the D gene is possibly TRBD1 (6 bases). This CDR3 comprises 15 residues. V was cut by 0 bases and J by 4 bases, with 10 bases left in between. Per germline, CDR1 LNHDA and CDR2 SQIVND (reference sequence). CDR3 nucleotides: TGTGCCAGTAGTATAGAGGAACAGGGATACAATGAGCAGTTCTTC. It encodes CASSIEEQGYNEQFF. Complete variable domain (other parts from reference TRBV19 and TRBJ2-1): DGGITQSPKYLFRKEGQNVTLSCEQNLNHDAMYWYRQDPGQGLRLIYYSQIVNDFQKGDIAEGYSVSREKKESFPLTVTSAQKNPTAFYLCASSIEEQGYNEQFFGPGTRLTVL.

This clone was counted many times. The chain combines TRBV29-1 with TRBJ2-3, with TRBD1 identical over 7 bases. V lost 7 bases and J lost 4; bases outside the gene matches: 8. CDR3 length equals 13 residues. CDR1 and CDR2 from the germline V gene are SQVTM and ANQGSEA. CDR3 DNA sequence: TGCAGCGCAGTACCCACAGGGGCAGATACGCAGTATTTT. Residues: CSAVPTGADTQYF.

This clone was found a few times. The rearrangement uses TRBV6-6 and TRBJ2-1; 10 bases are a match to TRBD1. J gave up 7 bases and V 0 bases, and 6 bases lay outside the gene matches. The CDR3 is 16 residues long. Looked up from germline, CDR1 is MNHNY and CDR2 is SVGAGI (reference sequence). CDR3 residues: CASSYSPGQGLNEQFF. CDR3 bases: TGTGCCAGCAGTTACTCTCCGGGACAGGGGCTTAATGAGCAGTTCTTC.

The CDR3 bases are TGTGCCAGCAGCCGTGACAGGAGCTCCTACGAGCAGTACTTC. Protein sequence: CASSRDRSSYEQYF. This chain uses TRBV7-8 with TRBJ2-7; tentatively, D is TRBD1 (6 bases). Per the germline V gene, CDR1 is SGHVS and CDR2 is FQNEAQ. V was cut by 5 bases and J by 0 bases, with 11 bases left in between. CDR3 length: 14 residues. Supplemented by reference TRBV7-8 and TRBJ2-7, the full variable domain reads GAGVSQSPRYKVAKRGQDVALRCDPISGHVSLFWYQQALGQGPEFLTYFQNEAQLDKSGLPSDRFFAERPEGSVSTLKIQRTQQEDSAVYLCASSRDRSSYEQYFGPGTRLTVT.

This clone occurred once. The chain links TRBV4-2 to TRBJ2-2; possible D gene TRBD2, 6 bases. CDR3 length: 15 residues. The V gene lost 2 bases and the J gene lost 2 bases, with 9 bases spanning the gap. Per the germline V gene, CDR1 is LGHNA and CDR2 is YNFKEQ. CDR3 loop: CASSQRAGNTGELFF. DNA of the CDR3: TGTGCCAGCAGCCAAAGGGCGGGAAACACCGGGGAGCTGTTTTTT.

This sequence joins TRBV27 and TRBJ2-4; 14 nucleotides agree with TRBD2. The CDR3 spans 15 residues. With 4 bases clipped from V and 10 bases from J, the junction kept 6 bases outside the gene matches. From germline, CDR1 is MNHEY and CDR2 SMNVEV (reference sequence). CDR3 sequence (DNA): TGTGCCAGCAGTTCAGGGACTAGCGGGGGAGGAATTCAGTACTTC. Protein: CASSSGTSGGGIQYF.

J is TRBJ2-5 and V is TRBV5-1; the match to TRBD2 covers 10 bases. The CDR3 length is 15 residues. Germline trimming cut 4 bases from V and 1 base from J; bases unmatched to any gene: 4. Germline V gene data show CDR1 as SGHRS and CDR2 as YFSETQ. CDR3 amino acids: CASSLAGVSQETQYF. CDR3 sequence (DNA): TGCGCCAGCAGCCTAGCGGGAGTTAGCCAAGAGACCCAGTACTTC.

This CDR3 is CASSLSRGSGNTIYF. The DNA of the CDR3 is TGCGCCAGCAGCTTGAGCAGGGGGTCTGGAAACACCATATATTTT. This chain joins TRBV5-1 and TRBJ1-3, with 7 positions matching TRBD1. J lost 1 base, V lost 1 base, and 2 bases had no gene match. CDR1 and CDR2 from the germline V gene are SGHRS and YFSETQ. This CDR3 contains 15 residues.